The 8 T cell receptor beta chains presented below share a single source sample, sequenced in a study of blood T cell repertoires in COVID-19. Libraries were prepared by immunoSEQ multiplex PCR; TCRdb keeps only in-frame clonotypes and omits some of them. Seen here are approximately 150,000 clones, around nine tenths observed once, and the top ten hold roughly a sixth. The sequenced material came from peripheral blood. These receptors were obtained from a man in his fifties with active or convalescent COVID-19.

The chain uses TRBV6-2 or TRBV6-3 and TRBJ2-1; D is undetermined. The CDR3 has 13 residues. With 0 bases removed from V and 7 bases from J, the gap between germline ends came to 7 bases. Germline lookup yields CDR1 MNHEY and CDR2 SVGEGT. The CDR3 DNA reads as TGTGCCAGCAGTTACTCGACAACTAATGAGCAGTTCTTC. Protein sequence: CASSYSTTNEQFF.

This chain uses TRBV6-1 with TRBJ2-1; 8 bases fit TRBD2. The junction had 8 bases not matched to a gene; V was cut back by 3 bases and J by 4 bases. The germline V gene encodes CDR1 MNHNS and CDR2 SASEGT. CDR3 length: 16 amino acids. The CDR3 DNA reads as TGTGCCAGCAGTGATCTAACTAGCGGCTGGTACAATGAGCAGTTCTTC. Translating gives CASSDLTSGWYNEQFF.

The chain uses TRBV12-3 or TRBV12-4 and TRBJ1-2; D is possibly TRBD1 (6 bases). The CDR3 totals 13 residues. Trimming shortened V by 8 bases and J by 2 bases, and 12 bases separated the two germline ends. The CDR3 DNA reads TGTGCCAGCGCAGATACAGGGAACTATGGCTACACCTTC. Translating it yields CASADTGNYGYTF.

The chain couples TRBV11-2 to TRBJ1-2, with 9 nucleotides matching TRBD1. This CDR3 comprises 13 residues. V was pared by 5 bases and J by 8 bases, with 6 bases of the junction left unmatched. Germline CDR1 SGHAT, CDR2 FQNNGV. CDR3 DNA sequence: TGTGCCAGCAGCCCACAGGGGGCTGGGGGCTACACCTTC. Protein sequence: CASSPQGAGGYTF.

The CDR3 protein is CASSTTGGTEAFF. The CDR3 DNA is TGTGCCAGCAGCACCACAGGGGGCACTGAAGCTTTCTTT. This chain uses TRBV11-2 with TRBJ1-1; 8 nucleotides match TRBD1. This CDR3 comprises 13 residues. Trimming removed 5 bases from V and 4 bases from J; junction bases left unmatched: 3. CDR1 and CDR2 (germline): SGHAT, FQNNGV.

J is TRBJ1-4 and V is TRBV10-3, with 7 positions matching TRBD1. With V trimmed by 2 bases and J by 8 bases, 14 bases remained unmatched. The length of the CDR3 is 17 residues. The germline V gene encodes CDR1 ENHRY and CDR2 SYGVKD. CDR3 protein: CAISETPGTADVEKLFF. CDR3 nucleotides: TGTGCCATCAGTGAGACCCCCGGGACAGCCGATGTGGAAAAACTGTTTTTT.

The chain is built from TRBV7-9 and TRBJ2-7; 8 bases are shared with TRBD1. CDR3 size: 14 residues. The V and J ends lost 4 bases and 3 bases, in that order; junction bases with no gene match: 5. Per germline, CDR1 SEHNR and CDR2 FQNEAQ (reference sequence). The CDR3 is CASSSGQGYYEQYF. CDR3 DNA: TGTGCCAGCAGCTCCGGACAGGGCTACTACGAGCAGTACTTC.

J is TRBJ1-2 and V is TRBV7-9; no clear D. The CDR3 loop spans 15 amino acids. CDR1 is SEHNR, CDR2 FQNEAQ, per germline (reference sequence). V lost 4 bases to trimming and J lost 3 bases, with 15 bases between them. CDR3 sequence (DNA): TGTGCCAGCAGCTATAGACTCTTCCCTGACTATGGCTACACCTTC. Protein product: CASSYRLFPDYGYTF.